The 2 T cell receptor beta chains below all came from one sample that was sequenced in a study of blood T cell repertoires in COVID-19. Sequenced by immunoSEQ multiplex PCR; TCRdb stores in-frame clones only, minus some. The sample holds approximately 53,000 clones, approximately 90% seen once. The sample comprised peripheral blood. Source of these receptors: a woman aged 80 or over with COVID-19, enrolled during active disease.

This rearrangement joins TRBV11-3 to TRBJ2-1; TRBD2 is a possible D gene (6 bases). Germline CDR1 and CDR2: SGHNT and YENEEA. The CDR3 sequence is 14 residues long. Trimming cost V 9 bases and J 3 bases, with 15 bases left between them. This CDR3 reads CAREGRIDYNEQFF. In nucleotides, the CDR3 is TGTGCCAGGGAGGGCAGGATCGACTACAATGAGCAGTTCTTC.

The rearrangement joins TRBV5-1 to TRBJ2-2; 15 nucleotides align to TRBD2. V trimming: 3 bases; J trimming: 7 bases; junction bases outside the gene matches: 10. Germline V CDR1 and CDR2: SGHRS, YFSETQ. This CDR3 contains 18 residues. The CDR3 DNA follows: TGCGCCAGCAGCTCCGGACTAGCGGGGGGGCAATTCCGCGGGGAGCTGTTTTTT. Translated: CASSSGLAGGQFRGELFF. Full variable domain (rest looked up from reference TRBV5-1 and TRBJ2-2): KAGVTQTPRYLIKTRGQQVTLSCSPISGHRSVSWYQQTPGQGLQFLFEYFSETQRNKGNFPGRFSGRQFSNSRSEMNVSTLELGDSALYLCASSSGLAGGQFRGELFFGEGSRLTVL.